What follows describes a single T cell receptor (beta chain). Its antigen is undetermined. These data originate in a study of CD8 T cells in ankylosing spondylitis. Regarding the study as a whole: Relatively scarce in peripheral blood, disease-linked clones were CD8+. A TCR beta motif made of several highly homologous variants seemed typical of ankylosing spondylitis blood.

TCRdb reprocessed the 5' RACE reads via MiXCR and lists one record per CDR3 protein. The sample contains about 140,000 distinct CDR3 sequences, 7% to 10% of which appear only once. The CDR3 is 15 amino acids. Germline CDR1 is SEHNR and CDR2 is FQNEAQ (reference sequence). Deletions cut 1 base from V and 0 bases from J, with 9 bases between. The V and J genes are TRBV7-9 and TRBJ2-5; weak D call: TRBD2 (6 bases). This TCR was sampled from a male donor with ankylosing spondylitis. Material: synovial fluid, either unsorted or a sorted T cell fraction (not recorded which). This chain's CDR3 is CASSLEGGNQETQYF. The CDR3 DNA reads as TGTGCCAGCAGCTTAGAAGGCGGGAACCAAGAGACCCAGTACTTC.